This T cell receptor beta chain was sequenced in a study of PD-1 blockade in classical Hodgkin lymphoma. Of note for this clone: Its antigen remains unidentified.

The data were produced by immunoSEQ multiplex PCR, yet TCRdb's version contains in-frame clones alone and is incomplete. The repertoire has tens of thousands of clones, about 91% of them found once; the top ten carry 0.25%. The time point is: newly diagnosed, previously untreated cHL patient sample. From thawed PBMCs, CD4+ T cells were purified using magnetic negative selection. Peripheral samples used as comparators were newly diagnosed, untreated classical Hodgkin lymphoma PBMCs. The CDR3 covers 16 residues. Trimming cost V 5 bases and J 8 bases, with 19 bases left between them. Germline values: CDR1 SGHTA, CDR2 FQGNSA. The study, taken as a whole, reports: Newly diagnosed patients reportedly trailed healthy donors in baseline TCR diversity. Prior therapy or disease activity may underlie the repertoire differences, whose causes remain undefined.

This sequence was found in a human donor with classical Hodgkin lymphoma. The chain is built from TRBV7-2 and TRBJ1-6; possibly TRBD1 for D (5 bases). Sequencing was done on a sample of CD4+ T cells from blood. The CDR3 loop is CASSRPEGGEYSPLHF. The CDR3, as DNA: TGTGCCAGCAGCCGCCCAGAAGGAGGGGAATATTCACCCCTCCACTTT.